Listed below are T cell receptor beta chains from one sample, sequenced in a study of shared clonotypes between healthy human individuals. The repertoire was sequenced with immunoSEQ multiplex PCR; TCRdb's copy has only in-frame clones and lacks some. The table includes more than 1.2 million clones, just under 99% detected once. Sequencing used naive CD4+ T cells sorted from blood. The receptors were sampled from a man aged 25-45 years in good health. CDR3s include the opening cysteine and the closing phenylalanine or tryptophan. A D gene is named only where the DNA matches it firmly. Size values are once, few and many counts, or a class for expanded clones, and some rows have none.

d_call j_call clone_size v_call cdr3_aa cdr3_nt
. TRBJ2-1 . TRBV5-6 CASSLGRQAAFSYNEQFF TGTGCCAGCAGCCTAGGCCGACAGGCGGCTTTCTCCTACAATGAGCAGTTCTTC
. TRBJ1-5 . TRBV28 CASSLLLGNQPQHF TGTGCCAGCAGTTTATTGCTGGGGAATCAGCCCCAGCATTTT
. TRBJ2-7 . TRBV6-5 CASSPRGTLEQYF TGTGCCAGCAGTCCCAGGGGAACCTTGGAGCAGTACTTC
. TRBJ2-2 . TRBV29-1 CSVGQPTGELFF TGCAGCGTCGGACAGCCCACCGGGGAGCTGTTTTTT
. TRBJ2-7 . TRBV28 CASTYLGKEYEQYF TGTGCCAGCACCTACTTGGGGAAGGAATACGAGCAGTACTTC
. TRBJ1-1 . TRBV9 CASSHSVNTEAFF TGTGCCAGCAGCCATTCAGTGAACACTGAAGCTTTCTTT
. TRBJ2-3 . TRBV9 CASSVLASTDTQYF TGTGCCAGCAGCGTACTGGCTAGCACAGATACGCAGTATTTT
TRBD2 TRBJ2-7 . TRBV5-4 CASSLGLEVSREQYF TGTGCCAGCAGCCTCGGACTAGAAGTTTCTCGCGAGCAGTACTTC
. TRBJ1-2 . TRBV28 CASRPYSDGGYTF TGTGCCAGCAGACCTTACAGTGATGGTGGCTACACCTTC
. TRBJ2-7 . TRBV14 CASSQDRRGASEQYF TGTGCCAGCAGCCAAGATAGAAGGGGAGCTAGCGAGCAGTACTTC
TRBD1 TRBJ2-7 . TRBV11-2 CASSLVLGTGDRTYEQYF TGTGCCAGCAGCTTAGTCTTAGGGACAGGGGATCGGACCTACGAGCAGTACTTC
. TRBJ1-2 . TRBV7-9 CASSQQGSNYGYTF TGTGCCAGCAGCCAACAAGGATCTAACTATGGCTACACCTTC
. TRBJ2-7 . TRBV5-6 CASSLGPGPGWEQYF TGTGCCAGCAGCTTGGGTCCTGGCCCAGGGTGGGAGCAGTACTTC
. TRBJ2-1 few TRBV19 CASRSYNEQFF TGTGCCAGTAGGTCCTACAATGAGCAGTTCTTC
. TRBJ2-7 . TRBV18 CASSLGRVSYEQYF TGTGCCAGCTCCCTCGGACGGGTATCCTACGAGCAGTACTTC
. TRBJ2-3 . TRBV6-5 CASSYSRLLPSQYF TGTGCCAGCAGTTACTCGCGGTTGCTACCCTCGCAGTATTTT
TRBD2 TRBJ2-7 . TRBV11-3 CASSSRAGPSYEQYF TGTGCCAGCAGCTCAAGAGCGGGGCCCTCCTACGAGCAGTACTTC
. TRBJ2-1 once TRBV18 CASSPRASNHEQFF TGTGCCAGCTCACCGCGGGCTAGCAACCATGAGCAGTTCTTC
. TRBJ1-5 . TRBV19 CASSIARGGGNQPQHF TGTGCCAGTAGTATAGCCAGGGGAGGAGGCAATCAGCCCCAGCATTTT
. TRBJ2-6 . TRBV7-9 CASNLPSSGANVLTF TGTGCCAGCAATTTACCCTCCTCTGGGGCCAACGTCCTGACTTTC